The rows below give T cell receptor beta chains drawn from one sample of a study of early T cells in non-severe SARS-CoV-2 infection. TCRdb processed the 5' RACE reads anew with MiXCR; each CDR3 protein has one entry. The table has roughly 48,000 distinct CDR3 sequences, around 8% seen once. Sample: whole blood. All receptors come from an adult who was a healthcare worker with PCR-confirmed SARS-CoV-2 infection or an uninfected control (not recorded which). The CDR3 runs from the conserved cysteine through the conserved F or W. Fields, in order: V gene, J gene, clone size, D gene, CDR3 protein. D genes are given only for firm matches. The size entry is marked missing in some rows and otherwise reads once, few, many or a size class.

V: TRBV6-6; J: TRBJ1-4; size: many; D: -; CDR3: CASSQTRATNEKLFF
V: TRBV7-3; J: TRBJ2-1; size: many; D: -; CDR3: CASSVTGRVDEQFF
V: TRBV5-1; J: TRBJ2-7; size: many; D: -; CDR3: CASSLVQSYEQYF
V: TRBV5-1; J: TRBJ2-6; size: many; D: -; CDR3: CASSPAGARSGANVLTF
V: TRBV5-5; J: TRBJ1-4; size: -; D: -; CDR3: CASSLSPTPTATNEKLFF
V: TRBV5-6; J: TRBJ2-7; size: many; D: -; CDR3: CASSPRQEDEQYF
V: TRBV18; J: TRBJ1-2; size: -; D: TRBD1; CDR3: CASSPRTGSVTDGYTF
V: TRBV7-8; J: TRBJ1-1; size: many; D: TRBD1; CDR3: CASSYQGAWTEAFF
V: TRBV6-6; J: TRBJ2-7; size: few; D: TRBD2; CDR3: CASSASGSYEQYF
V: TRBV7-9; J: TRBJ2-7; size: -; D: -; CDR3: CASSLLGGLFYEQYF
V: TRBV11-3; J: TRBJ2-3; size: few; D: TRBD2; CDR3: CASSRTRRAGGLSTDTQYF
V: TRBV5-1; J: TRBJ2-7; size: few; D: TRBD1; CDR3: CASSWGHDRGRPYEQYF
V: TRBV20-1; J: TRBJ2-3; size: -; D: TRBD2; CDR3: CSAGLAGFTDTQYF
V: TRBV28; J: TRBJ2-7; size: few; D: TRBD2; CDR3: CASSPPHGGFPYEQYF
V: TRBV11-3; J: TRBJ2-7; size: many; D: TRBD2; CDR3: CASSLMSGAPYEQYF
V: TRBV18; J: TRBJ2-1; size: many; D: -; CDR3: CASSIDSYNEQFF
V: TRBV4-1; J: TRBJ2-2; size: many; D: -; CDR3: CASSQVRSANTGELFF
V: TRBV29-1; J: TRBJ2-1; size: -; D: TRBD1; CDR3: CSADRGQEEQFF
V: TRBV20-1; J: TRBJ2-7; size: many; D: -; CDR3: CSARDLGGVYEQYF
V: TRBV6-4; J: TRBJ2-2; size: many; D: -; CDR3: CASSASGGNTGELFF
V: TRBV28; J: TRBJ1-2; size: many; D: -; CDR3: CATTTVNYGYTF
V: TRBV7-6; J: TRBJ1-4; size: few; D: -; CDR3: CASSLDGEKLFF
V: TRBV11-2; J: TRBJ2-3; size: -; D: -; CDR3: CASSLRERRTDTQYF
V: TRBV19; J: TRBJ2-6; size: -; D: TRBD2; CDR3: CATAPLAGGRSGANVLTF
V: TRBV7-2; J: TRBJ2-1; size: -; D: -; CDR3: CASSLEEGWYNEQFF
V: TRBV29-1; J: TRBJ2-3; size: many; D: TRBD1; CDR3: CSAHQGQGALKDTQYF
V: TRBV18; J: TRBJ1-2; size: -; D: TRBD1; CDR3: CASSPRKTGVGDYGYTF
V: TRBV7-6; J: TRBJ1-4; size: many; D: -; CDR3: CASSSIRTDRNEKLFF
V: TRBV4-2; J: TRBJ2-7; size: -; D: TRBD2; CDR3: CASSQDILAGATQPYEQYF
V: TRBV2; J: TRBJ2-4; size: -; D: TRBD1; CDR3: CASIGQENIQYF
V: TRBV10-3; J: TRBJ2-7; size: few; D: TRBD1; CDR3: CAITPGQGYEQYF
V: TRBV21-1; J: TRBJ2-7; size: -; D: -; CDR3: CASSKKNEQYF
V: TRBV7-9; J: TRBJ2-3; size: many; D: -; CDR3: CASSSVPGDIAYTDTQYF
V: TRBV5-1; J: TRBJ2-3; size: many; D: -; CDR3: CASSPVTGANTDTQYF
V: TRBV3-1; J: TRBJ2-5; size: many; D: -; CDR3: CASSLGQKETQYF
V: TRBV7-2; J: TRBJ2-7; size: many; D: -; CDR3: CASSLGRFSYEQYF
V: TRBV4-1; J: TRBJ1-4; size: -; D: TRBD1; CDR3: CASSLSGGTNEKLFF
V: TRBV18; J: TRBJ1-6; size: few; D: -; CDR3: CASSPQTGRSSPLHF
V: TRBV20-1; J: TRBJ2-7; size: -; D: -; CDR3: CSARGLVASSNEQYF
V: TRBV12-3/TRBV12-4; J: TRBJ1-1; size: -; D: -; CDR3: CASSSRGQSTEAFF
V: TRBV3-1; J: TRBJ1-3; size: many; D: TRBD1; CDR3: CASSRPQGEFGNTIYF
V: TRBV9; J: TRBJ2-7; size: -; D: -; CDR3: CASSVGQGKDEQYF
V: TRBV20-1; J: TRBJ1-1; size: few; D: TRBD1; CDR3: CSATGTGGTEAFF
V: TRBV7-9; J: TRBJ1-1; size: many; D: TRBD1; CDR3: CASSPLSGTGIAEAFF
V: TRBV25-1; J: TRBJ2-7; size: many; D: -; CDR3: CASSEYGNPRDEQYF
V: TRBV2; J: TRBJ2-2; size: -; D: -; CDR3: CASNRGTGELFF
V: TRBV7-9; J: TRBJ2-3; size: many; D: -; CDR3: CASSSRLGGRTDTQYF
V: TRBV11-2; J: TRBJ2-1; size: few; D: -; CDR3: CASSLLRDEQFF
V: TRBV5-1; J: TRBJ2-3; size: many; D: -; CDR3: CASSLPGTDTQYF
V: TRBV24-1; J: TRBJ2-1; size: many; D: TRBD2; CDR3: CATSPTSGSSYNEQFF
V: TRBV6-2/TRBV6-3; J: TRBJ2-7; size: few; D: TRBD2; CDR3: CASNEIAGLVYEQYF